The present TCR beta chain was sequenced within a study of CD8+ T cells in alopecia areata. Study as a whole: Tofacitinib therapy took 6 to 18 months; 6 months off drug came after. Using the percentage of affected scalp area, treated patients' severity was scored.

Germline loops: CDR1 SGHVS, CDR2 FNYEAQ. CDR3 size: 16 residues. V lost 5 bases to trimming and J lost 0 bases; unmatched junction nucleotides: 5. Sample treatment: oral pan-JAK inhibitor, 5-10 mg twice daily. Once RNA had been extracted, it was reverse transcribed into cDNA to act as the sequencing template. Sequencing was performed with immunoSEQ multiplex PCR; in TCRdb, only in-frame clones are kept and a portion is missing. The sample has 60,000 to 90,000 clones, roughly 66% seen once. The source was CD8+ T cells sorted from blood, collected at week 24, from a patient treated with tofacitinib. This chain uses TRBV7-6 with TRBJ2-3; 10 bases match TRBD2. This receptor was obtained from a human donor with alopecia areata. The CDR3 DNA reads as TGTGCCAGCAGCCCCCGACTAGCGGGTAGCACAGATACGCAGTATTTT. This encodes CASSPRLAGSTDTQYF.